The clone carrying this TCR beta chain was recorded a few times. The antigen remains unidentified. CDR1 LNHNV and CDR2 YYDKDF come from the germline V gene (reference sequence). Trimming shortened V by 1 base and J by 4 bases, and 19 bases separated the two germline ends. The CDR3 is made up of 17 amino acids. One entry per CDR3 protein results from TCRdb running MiXCR on the RACE reads. The table has around 74,000 distinct CDR3 sequences, approximately 29% seen once; the top ten hold about 8.1%. This record belongs to a study of human T cells and chemical hapten exposure. Study-level background: Subjects had 2% DPC placed on about 2 cm by about 2 cm of upper inner arm skin for sensitization. Patients had diphenylcyclopropenone applied to the scalp weekly throughout the approximately 25-week study.

Indicated time point: patch test 1, 2 weeks after DPC sensitization. Treatment defined: therapeutic diphenylcyclopropenone sensitization with weekly scalp DPC. Sequencing started from total RNA isolated from unfractionated whole blood. Study-wide results and caveats: More PT1 expanded TCRs went with higher patch test scores.

The sample consisted of whole blood, taken in connection with sensitization to the hapten diphenylcyclopropenone (DPC). This sequence was found in a man aged 40-50 years with alopecia areata. Some clones in this sample may be carry-over from other donors' samples. V gene TRBV15 combines with J gene TRBJ1-2; D possibly corresponds to TRBD1 (6 bases). CDR3: CATSRAATGSKGYGYTF. CDR3 DNA: TGTGCCACCAGCAGAGCCGCGACAGGATCGAAAGGCTATGGCTACACCTTC.